This T cell receptor beta chain stems from a study of breast tumors, draining lymph nodes, adjacent tissues (dated by TCRdb to between 2015 and 2016). In terms of the full investigation: TCR beta repertoires were compared across tumor, adjacent nontumor tissue and axillary lymph nodes obtained from breast cancer patients. In human breast cancer, the study set out to evaluate how tumor, surrounding tissue and draining lymph node repertoires relate to one another and whether T cells may move between these sites. Points the paper makes about the study in general: T-cell repertoire diversity in tumors was found to be lower than in lymph nodes but higher than in nontumor tissue, and preferential V and J gene usage was observed. The conclusion that tumor T cells originate in lymph nodes was framed as consistent with a hypothesis rather than directly demonstrated. The data were considered consistent with most tumor T cells being derived from the lymph node and subsequently expanding within tumor tissue. Tumor and nontumor tissue repertoires were found to be significantly more similar in luminal-like than in basal-like breast cancer.

Reads for this sample came from an Illumina HiSeq 2000. Multiplex PCR amplification was used to generate the TCR beta chain libraries. High-throughput sequencing was used to analyze the amplified TCR beta chain products. The public reads were reprocessed in TCRdb via fastp at Q25 and MiXCR, keeping in-frame beta chains. Rows merge per CDR3 protein into single entries with the most common DNA and genes. The sample has 270,000 or so distinct CDR3 sequences on record, under 35% of them singletons. The ten largest clones capture about 1.2% of the sample. The axillary draining lymph nodes of breast cancer patients were the source of the lymph node samples. Concerning this clonotype itself: The clone's antigen remains unknown. A much larger clone lies one base from this, so it may be a read error.

Reading the germline V gene gives CDR1 SGHTA and CDR2 FQGNSA. Spanning cysteine to phenylalanine, the CDR3 consists of 15 amino acids. Only the CDR3 region is kept as DNA, spanning 45 bases read in frame from base 1. The clonotype was recovered from a female donor with breast cancer. Some clones in this sample may be carry-over from other donors' samples. The chain uses TRBV7-2 and TRBJ1-4, with the D segment identity uncertain. Sequences were obtained from axillary lymph node tissue. In nucleotide form, the sequence is TGTGCCAGCAGCTACTACAGTTCAACTAATGAAACACTGTTTTTT. Translated, it gives CASSYYSSTNETLFF. The CDR3, completed at both ends by the reference TRBV7-2 and TRBJ1-4 genes, gives the full variable domain GAGVSQSPSNKVTEKGKDVELRCDPISGHTALYWYRQSLGQGLEFLIYFQGNSAPDKSGLPSDRFSAERTGGSVSTLTIQRTQQEDSAVYLCASSYYSSTNETLFFGSGTQLSVL.